This is a list of T cell receptor beta chains from one sample in a study of molecular identifiers for immune sequencing clone quantification. TCRdb processed the PCR reads anew with MiXCR; each CDR3 protein has one entry. The sample carries 100,000 or so distinct CDR3 sequences, roughly 23% recorded once. Sequencing used naive CD8+ T cells from blood, with Jurkat cell RNA spiked in. The receptors here all came from a human donor in good health. Some libraries in this study had Jurkat cell RNA spiked in. The CDR3 runs from the conserved cysteine through the conserved F or W. A D gene is named only where the DNA matches it firmly. Part of the rows lack a size; the others show once, few, many or a class for expanded clones.

V gene	J gene	D gene	clone size	CDR3 DNA	CDR3 protein
TRBV9	TRBJ2-3	-	many	TGTGCCAGCAGCCCCCGACTAAACACAGATACGCAGTATTTT	CASSPRLNTDTQYF
TRBV18	TRBJ2-6	-	many	TGTGCCAGCTCACCTCCCGGGCCCTACTCTGGGGCCAACGTCCTGACTTTC	CASSPPGPYSGANVLTF
TRBV4-1	TRBJ1-1	TRBD1	many	TGCGCCAGCAGCCAAAGTAGGGGGCCGGGCACTGAAGCTTTCTTT	CASSQSRGPGTEAFF
TRBV7-2	TRBJ2-1	-	many	TGTGCCAGCAGCTCGGGTCGAGGACAGTACAATGAGCAGTTCTTC	CASSSGRGQYNEQFF
TRBV10-3	TRBJ2-1	-	many	TGTGCCAACGGGCCTGGAGATGAGCAGTTCTTC	CANGPGDEQFF
TRBV27	TRBJ2-7	TRBD1	-	TGTGCCAGCAGTTTGCAGGGGGCTAGCTACGAGCAGTACTTC	CASSLQGASYEQYF
TRBV3-1	TRBJ2-7	-	few	TGTGCCAGCAGCTCAAGGGGGGACCCCTACGAGCAGTACTTC	CASSSRGDPYEQYF
TRBV20-1	TRBJ2-1	-	-	TGCAGTGCTCGCTCCGGGACGACCTACAATGAGCAGTTCTTC	CSARSGTTYNEQFF
TRBV7-2	TRBJ2-7	TRBD2	many	TGTGCCAGCAGCTTAATCGTCTGGACTAGCGGGGACTACGAGCAGTACTTC	CASSLIVWTSGDYEQYF
TRBV11-2	TRBJ2-7	TRBD1	-	TGTGCCAGCAGCTTTCGAGCAGGGGGCAGTTACGAGCAGTACTTC	CASSFRAGGSYEQYF
TRBV19	TRBJ2-3	TRBD2	few	TGTGCCAGTAGTATAGGGGTGGCGGGAGCAGATACGCAGTATTTT	CASSIGVAGADTQYF
TRBV30	TRBJ1-1	-	many	TGTGCCTGGAGTGCCCTGGTGGGCTCTGAAGCTTTCTTT	CAWSALVGSEAFF
TRBV4-1	TRBJ2-5	TRBD1	many	TGCGCCAGCAGCCAATCTGGACAGGAATTAGAGACCCAGTACTTC	CASSQSGQELETQYF
TRBV6-2/TRBV6-3	TRBJ2-7	TRBD1	many	TGTGCCAGCACCTGGACAGGGGGCCCCGAGCAGTACTTC	CASTWTGGPEQYF
TRBV7-9	TRBJ2-7	TRBD1	many	TGTGCCAGCAGTGAAGGCAGGGGGAACGAGCAGTACTTC	CASSEGRGNEQYF
TRBV3-1	TRBJ2-3	TRBD2	many	TGTGCCAGCAGCCCCGGACTAGCTCACAAGCCAGATACGCAGTATTTT	CASSPGLAHKPDTQYF
TRBV6-5	TRBJ2-1	TRBD1	-	TGTGCCAGCGTCGGGACAGGGGCATGGAATGAGCAGTTCTTC	CASVGTGAWNEQFF
TRBV11-2	TRBJ2-7	-	many	TGTGCCAGCAGCTTGAGACAGGGAGGCTACGAGCAGTACTTC	CASSLRQGGYEQYF
TRBV10-3	TRBJ2-2	-	-	TGTGCCATAAAACTGAACACCGGGGAGCTGTTTTTT	CAIKLNTGELFF
TRBV28	TRBJ2-5	-	many	TGTGCCAGCAGTGCGACAGGCCGCATCCAAGAGACCCAGTACTTC	CASSATGRIQETQYF
TRBV9	TRBJ1-1	TRBD1	many	TGTGCCAGCAGCCCGACAGGGGGAAACACTGAAGCTTTCTTT	CASSPTGGNTEAFF
TRBV5-1	TRBJ2-7	-	many	TGCGCCAGCAGCTTCGAGTCCTACGAGCAGTACTTC	CASSFESYEQYF
TRBV30	TRBJ2-3	-	many	TGTGCCTGGAGTCCAAGTCGGGATACGCAGTATTTT	CAWSPSRDTQYF
TRBV9	TRBJ2-2	-	-	TGTGCCAGCAGCGTAGGAATGGCAGGTCGGAACACCGGGGAGCTGTTTTTT	CASSVGMAGRNTGELFF
TRBV6-2/TRBV6-3	TRBJ2-1	-	-	-	CASSTSRLASYNEQFF
TRBV19	TRBJ2-3	TRBD2	many	TGTGCCAGTAGTCCCCGGTTGGTAGCGGGGGGAGCAGATACGCAGTATTTT	CASSPRLVAGGADTQYF
TRBV4-2	TRBJ2-2	-	few	TGTGCCAGCAGCCAACAGGGGGGAGCCACCGGGGAGCTGTTTTTT	CASSQQGGATGELFF
TRBV4-3	TRBJ1-1	-	many	TGCGCCAGCACCCCAGATGTGCCGATGAACACTGAAGCTTTCTTT	CASTPDVPMNTEAFF
TRBV4-2	TRBJ2-7	TRBD2	few	TGTGCCAGCAGCCAAGATTCGAGCGGGGGGATCTCCTACGAGCAGTACTTC	CASSQDSSGGISYEQYF
TRBV11-2	TRBJ2-5	-	few	TGTGCCAGCAGCCCGATGTTGGAGCCGCAGACCCAGTACTTC	CASSPMLEPQTQYF
TRBV5-4	TRBJ2-7	TRBD2	many	TGTGCCAGCAGGCCCAGCGGGAGTTTGGGCGAGCAGTACTTC	CASRPSGSLGEQYF
TRBV27	TRBJ2-7	-	few	TGTGCCAGCAGTTGGGGGTTAGAGCGGGAGCAGTACTTC	CASSWGLEREQYF
TRBV11-2	TRBJ2-1	-	-	TGTGCCAGCAGCTTATGGGACGAAGAGCTGTTCTTC	CASSLWDEELFF
TRBV12-3/TRBV12-4	TRBJ2-5	-	-	TGTGCCAGCAGTTTAGAGCTGGCAGGGCAAGAGACCCAGTACTTC	CASSLELAGQETQYF
TRBV7-2	TRBJ2-5	-	-	TGTGCCAGCAGCACCTTTGGGTCGGATCAAGAGACCCAGTACTTC	CASSTFGSDQETQYF